The clone carrying this TCR beta chain appeared a single time. The antigen is undetermined. The same CDR3 arises from other DNA sequences in this sample as well. This sample is drawn from a study of shared clonotypes between healthy human individuals. Every subset's genomic DNA went evenly onto several immunoSEQ plates. Per the study methods: There were no quality scores in the junction-only immunoSEQ sequences, so filtering differed. Sequencing was performed with immunoSEQ multiplex PCR; in TCRdb, only in-frame clones are kept and a portion is missing. V and J calls and clone size are copied from that table; D and trimming were computed from the DNA. The sample holds about 2 million clones, 85% to 95% seen once. This CDR3 is 13 amino acids long. Germline CDR1 LGHNA, CDR2 YSLEER. V was shortened by 0 bases and J by 7 bases, with 6 bases between the two germline ends. Study outcomes and limitations: Only blood was sampled; tissue repertoires likely differ. Rarefaction exposed incomplete sorted-subset sequencing despite large depth.

CD8 cells classed as naive were CD45RO-negative and positively selected for CCR7, excluding terminally differentiated effector memory CD45RA+ cells. The chain couples TRBV4-3 to TRBJ2-2; a weak D match, TRBD2 (5 bases). The TCR was taken from a man between 18 and 29 years old in good health. Sequenced material: naive CD8+ T cells sorted from blood. The CDR3 spells CASSQDRGGELFF. Written as DNA, the CDR3 is TGCGCCAGCAGCCAAGATCGGGGCGGGGAGCTGTTTTTT.